A selection of T cell receptor beta chains follows, all from one sample in a study of T cell repertoires in aging, cancer and after chemotherapy. TCRdb itself ran the multiplex PCR reads through MiXCR, one entry per CDR3 protein. The sample records approximately 20,000 distinct CDR3 sequences, 30% to 45% being singletons. Sequences were obtained from blood. The receptors come from a human donor with a solid tumor. Each CDR3 is given with its conserved first and last residue. Fields, in order: V gene, CDR3 length, J gene, D gene, clone size, CDR3 DNA, CDR3 protein. The D gene is left open where the match is weak. Where a row states a size, it is once, few, many or the class of an expanded clone; other rows omit it.

>TRBV18|13|TRBJ2-7|-|-
TGTGCCAGCTCACCTGTAGACAGATCTGAGCAGTACTTC
CASSPVDRSEQYF
>TRBV5-6|11|TRBJ1-2|-|-
TGTGCCAGCAGCTTTGGGGTCGGCTACACCTTC
CASSFGVGYTF
>TRBV30|14|TRBJ2-7|-|once
TGTGCCTGGAGTGCCGGAGCGGCGTTTTACGAGCAGTACTTC
CAWSAGAAFYEQYF
>TRBV6-1|14|TRBJ2-7|TRBD1|few
TGTGCCAGCAGTGGTGGGACAGAGGCCTACGAGCAGTACTTC
CASSGGTEAYEQYF
>TRBV5-4|13|TRBJ2-1|-|few
TGTGCCAGCATCGACAGGGACTGGGGTGAGCAGTTCTTC
CASIDRDWGEQFF
>TRBV6-5|14|TRBJ1-3|-|few
TGTGCCAGCAGTTACGGGGGTAGTGGAAACACCATATATTTT
CASSYGGSGNTIYF
>TRBV13|16|TRBJ2-1|TRBD1|few
TGTGCCAGCAGCTTAGAGGGACAGGGAATTAGGAATGAGCAGTTCTTC
CASSLEGQGIRNEQFF
>TRBV29-1|10|TRBJ2-1|-|medium-sized
TGCAGCGTGATAGTCTATGAGCAGTTCTTC
CSVIVYEQFF
>TRBV5-4|16|TRBJ2-5|-|few
TGTGCCAGCAGCTTGGGGGGTCGGGGACCACAAGAGACCCAGTACTTC
CASSLGGRGPQETQYF
>TRBV18|15|TRBJ2-2|-|few
TGTGCCAGCTCCGACGGCACTTCGAACACCGGGGAGCTGTTTTTT
CASSDGTSNTGELFF
>TRBV30|13|TRBJ1-6|-|-
TGTGCCTGGAGTGAGGGGTGGGTTTCACCCCTCCACTTT
CAWSEGWVSPLHF
>TRBV7-9|15|TRBJ2-2|-|-
TGTGCCAGCAGCCCACCGGGTTCCCTAACCGGGGAGCTGTTTTTT
CASSPPGSLTGELFF
>TRBV19|14|TRBJ2-3|-|medium-sized
TGTGCCAGTAGTATCAGAACGTCTTGGGATACGCAGTATTTT
CASSIRTSWDTQYF
>TRBV7-2|11|TRBJ2-3|-|-
TGTGCCAGCAGCCAAGGCGAGCCCAAGTATTTT
CASSQGEPKYF
>TRBV19|14|TRBJ2-7|-|few
TGTGCCAGTAGTTCACAGACTAGAGGTGGCGGGCAGTACTTC
CASSSQTRGGGQYF